Following are 13 T cell receptor beta chains from one sample sequenced in a study of response to subunit inactivated influenza vaccine. One entry per CDR3 protein results from TCRdb running MiXCR on the RT-PCR reads. The table records 540,000 or so distinct CDR3 sequences, roughly 13% of them present only once. This specimen consisted of PBMCs from blood, obtained roughly 45 days after vaccination. These receptor sequences come from a man between 45 and 60 years old who received an inactivated influenza vaccine.

This clonotype occurred a few times. This chain links TRBV5-1 with TRBJ1-1; weak D call: TRBD1 (5 bases). CDR3 length equals 14 residues. The V end was cut by 0 bases, the J end by 4 bases, with 10 bases between. In germline, CDR1 is SGHRS, CDR2 YFSETQ. CDR3 nucleotides: TGCGCCAGCAGCTTGGCGGGGGTGAGCACTGAAGCTTTCTTT. Encoded protein: CASSLAGVSTEAFF.

The rearrangement joins TRBV7-2 to TRBJ2-2, with D possibly being TRBD1 (5 bases). CDR1 is SGHTA, CDR2 FQGNSA, per germline. Deletions cut 0 bases from V and 7 bases from J, with 6 bases between. This CDR3 comprises 13 residues. CDR3 loop: CASSLADNGELFF. The CDR3, as DNA: TGTGCCAGCAGCTTAGCGGACAACGGGGAGCTGTTTTTT.

The rearrangement uses TRBV20-1 and TRBJ2-7; 8 positions match TRBD2. The germline CDR1 and CDR2 sequences are DFQATT and SNEGSKA (reference sequence). This CDR3 has 16 residues. V lost 3 bases to trimming and J lost 0 bases; unmatched junction nucleotides: 10. The CDR3 here is CSASPPGGGSSYEQYF. CDR3 sequence (DNA): TGCAGTGCTAGTCCCCCCGGGGGGGGGAGCTCCTACGAGCAGTACTTC.

This clonotype turned up a few times. The CDR3 spells CASSFSSGVTGELFF. CDR3 nucleotides: TGTGCCAGCAGTTTTTCTAGCGGAGTGACCGGGGAGCTGTTTTTT. The rearrangement joins TRBV28 to TRBJ2-2, with 7 bases lining up with TRBD2. Per germline, CDR1 MDHEN and CDR2 SYDVKM. J gave up 5 bases and V 3 bases, and 6 bases lay outside the gene matches. The CDR3 has 15 residues.

The CDR3 nucleotides are TGCAGTGCTAGCTCGGGGACCTATGGCTACACCTTC. Translated: CSASSGTYGYTF. The chain employs TRBV20-1 and TRBJ1-2, with a possible D match to TRBD1 (5 bases). CDR1 is DFQATT, CDR2 SNEGSKA, per germline (reference sequence). Trimming took off 3 bases at V and 4 bases at J, with 9 bases between the two ends. The CDR3 sequence is 12 residues long.

This chain joins TRBV7-8 and TRBJ1-4; D is unclear. Germline CDR1 SGHVS, CDR2 FQNEAQ. This CDR3 is 16 amino acids long. V was trimmed by 3 bases and J by 2 bases, leaving 13 bases between them. The CDR3 region is CASSFSSANTNEKLFF. As DNA, the CDR3 is TGTGCCAGCAGCTTTTCCTCAGCGAATACTAATGAAAAACTGTTTTTT.

The gene calls are TRBV20-1 and TRBJ2-5; TRBD2 is a possible D gene (7 bases). Germline CDR1 reads DFQATT; CDR2 reads SNEGSKA (reference sequence). V lost 1 base and J lost 6, with 15 bases in between. The CDR3 is 14 residues long. The CDR3 loop is CSARGGSGTQTQYF. As DNA, the CDR3 is TGCAGTGCTAGAGGCGGCAGCGGGACACAGACCCAGTACTTC.

This clonotype was detected ten times or more. V is TRBV5-8 and J is TRBJ1-2, with a possible D match to TRBD1 (5 bases). V was shortened by 3 bases and J by 5 bases, with 17 bases between the two germline ends. This CDR3 comprises 15 residues. Germline CDR1 and CDR2: SGHTS and YDEGEE. The CDR3 protein is CASSYTEGWRYGYTF. The CDR3 DNA reads TGTGCCAGCAGCTACACAGAGGGGTGGAGGTATGGCTACACCTTC.

Many counts were recorded for this clonotype. The DNA for the CDR3 is TGTGCCAGCAGCTTAGAGGTCCTAGCGGGATACAATGAGCAGTTCTTC. It codes for CASSLEVLAGYNEQFF. The chain combines TRBV7-6 with TRBJ2-1; 9 bases align to TRBD2. V was pared by 1 base and J by 4 bases, with 5 bases of the junction left unmatched. CDR1 and CDR2 (germline): SGHVS, FNYEAQ. The CDR3 consists of 16 residues.

This clonotype appeared many times. V usage is TRBV29-1 and J usage is TRBJ1-2; D is uncertain. V dropped 1 base and J dropped 8 bases, with 8 bases sitting between them. This CDR3 has 11 amino acids. Germline V lookup: CDR1 SQVTM, CDR2 ANQGSEA. CDR3 bases: TGCAGCGTTGAAGGGGGTTTAGGCTACACCTTC. Its protein is CSVEGGLGYTF.

In this sample, this clonotype turned up a few times. The genes are TRBV24-1 and TRBJ1-5; D is undetermined. The germline V and J ends were trimmed by 1 base and 10 bases, with 10 bases remaining between them. This CDR3 region has 13 residues. The V gene's germline CDR1 is KGHDR and CDR2 SFDVKD. The CDR3: CATSDFKGFPQHF. The CDR3 DNA reads TGTGCCACCAGTGATTTTAAGGGTTTTCCCCAGCATTTT.

V usage is TRBV3-1 and J usage is TRBJ2-1, with 8 bases that match TRBD2. Losses at the gene ends were 5 bases for V and 7 bases for J; bases not matched to a gene: 10. The CDR3 totals 15 residues. Germline assignment: CDR1 LGHDT and CDR2 YNNKEL (reference sequence). The chain's CDR3 is CASSTPGGGWNEQFF. For the CDR3, the DNA is TGTGCCAGCAGCACCCCCGGCGGGGGGTGGAATGAGCAGTTCTTC.

The sample holds a few counts of this clonotype. The rearrangement joins TRBV10-3 to TRBJ2-7, with 10 positions matching TRBD2. The CDR3 length is 15 residues. Germline trimming cut 3 bases from V and 4 bases from J; bases unmatched to any gene: 6. The germline CDR1 and CDR2 sequences are ENHRY and SYGVKD. CDR3 coding DNA: TGTGCCATCAGTGATCTAGCGGGAGCGGGGTACGAGCAGTACTTC. Translating it yields CAISDLAGAGYEQYF.